A single sample is the source of the 14 T cell receptor beta chains below, sequenced in a study of blood T cell repertoires in COVID-19. Data came from immunoSEQ multiplex PCR; TCRdb stores just in-frame clones and leaves some out. The sample has under 80,000 clones; about 86% are singletons. What was sequenced was peripheral blood. These receptor sequences come from a human donor in a cohort sampled during active COVID-19.

This CDR3 is CAWGQSRDRRSYEQYF. The CDR3 DNA reads as TGTGCCTGGGGACAAAGCCGGGACAGGAGATCCTACGAGCAGTACTTC. The chain links TRBV30 to TRBJ2-7; TRBD1 matches 8 bases. The CDR3 runs 16 residues. V lost 5 bases to trimming and J lost 1 base; unmatched junction nucleotides: 13. Germline V gives CDR1 GTSNPN, CDR2 SVGIG (reference sequence). Based on the CDR3 plus reference TRBV30 and TRBJ2-7, the full variable domain is SQTIHQWPATLVQPVGSPLSLECTVEGTSNPNLYWYRQAAGRGLQLLFYSVGIGQISSEVPQNLSASRPQDRQFILSSKKLLLSDSGFYLCAWGQSRDRRSYEQYFGPGTRLTVT.

This chain connects TRBV2 to TRBJ1-6; 11 bases agree with TRBD1. With 6 bases clipped from V and 0 bases from J, the junction kept 10 bases outside the gene matches. The CDR3 has 19 residues. From germline, CDR1 is SNHLY and CDR2 FYNNEI. The CDR3 reads CASSTSRTGGFSYNSPLHF. The CDR3 DNA follows: TGTGCCAGCAGCACAAGCCGGACAGGGGGCTTCTCCTATAATTCACCCCTCCACTTT.

V is TRBV5-1 and J is TRBJ2-2; 8 bases align to TRBD1. Germline CDR1 reads SGHRS; CDR2 reads YFSETQ. The CDR3 is 14 residues long. V was clipped by 4 bases and J by 6 bases; unmatched bases: 5. Here the CDR3 DNA reads TGCGCCAGCAGCCGGGGACAGGTCCCCGGGGAGCTGTTTTTT. Translating it yields CASSRGQVPGELFF.

V usage is TRBV6-5 and J usage is TRBJ1-2; tentatively, D is TRBD1 (5 bases). V lost 5 bases to trimming and J lost 3 bases, with 10 bases between them. CDR1 is MNHEY, CDR2 SVGAGI, per germline. CDR3 length equals 13 residues. The CDR3 sequence: CASSPTEYYGYTF. The CDR3 DNA reads TGTGCCAGCAGTCCGACAGAGTACTATGGCTACACCTTC.

V and J are TRBV7-2 and TRBJ2-1; TRBD1 might be the D (6 bases). The CDR3 runs 15 residues. Trimming stripped 0 bases from V and 4 bases from J, with 10 bases between. CDR1 and CDR2 from the germline V gene are SGHTA and FQGNSA. The CDR3 sequence is CASSLAEGEYNEQFF. CDR3 DNA sequence: TGTGCCAGCAGCTTAGCAGAGGGGGAGTACAATGAGCAGTTCTTC.

The V call is TRBV5-1, the J call TRBJ2-1; TRBD2 agrees at 12 bases. Looked up from germline, CDR1 is SGHRS and CDR2 is YFSETQ. The length of the CDR3 is 17 residues. J lost 8 bases, V lost 0 bases, and 9 bases had no gene match. The CDR3 loop reads CASSLGILAGGPDEQFF. CDR3 bases: TGCGCCAGCAGCTTGGGTATTCTAGCGGGGGGGCCAGATGAGCAGTTCTTC.

The genes are TRBV5-1 and TRBJ2-1; 7 bases fit TRBD1. CDR3 length equals 13 residues. CDR1 is SGHRS, CDR2 YFSETQ, per germline. The trim removed 5 bases at V and 6 bases at J, leaving 5 bases unmatched. The CDR3 loop is CASRSGQTNEQFF. The CDR3 DNA follows: TGCGCCAGCAGATCGGGACAGACCAATGAGCAGTTCTTC.

The CDR3 spells CASSSLSLGNQPQHF. The CDR3 coding sequence is TGTGCCAGCAGCAGTCTGAGTTTGGGCAATCAGCCCCAGCATTTT. The chain is built from TRBV7-2 and TRBJ1-5; no clear D. Trimming stripped 5 bases from V and 2 bases from J, with 13 bases between. Germline CDR1 reads SGHTA; CDR2 reads FQGNSA. The CDR3 spans 15 residues.

V usage is TRBV13 and J usage is TRBJ1-2; 9 positions match TRBD1. The CDR3 covers 14 residues. The germline gives CDR1 PRHDT, CDR2 FYEKMQ (reference sequence). Losses at the gene ends were 5 bases for V and 2 bases for J; bases not matched to a gene: 3. CDR3 DNA sequence: TGTGCCAGCAGCGAAACAGGGGGCAACTATGGCTACACCTTC. As protein: CASSETGGNYGYTF.

The chain links TRBV7-3 to TRBJ2-3; 8 positions agree with TRBD2. Germline CDR1 and CDR2: SGHTA and FQGTGA. The CDR3 loop spans 16 amino acids. Trimming removed 1 base from V and 2 bases from J; junction bases left unmatched: 5. In DNA, the CDR3 is TGTGCCAGCAGCTTAAGCGGCGGGGGGAACACAGATACGCAGTATTTT. Protein: CASSLSGGGNTDTQYF.

The chain joins TRBV20-1 to TRBJ2-7; TRBD1 is a possible D gene (6 bases). Germline values: CDR1 DFQATT, CDR2 SNEGSKA (reference sequence). This CDR3 comprises 12 residues. The V gene lost 3 bases and the J gene lost 4 bases, with 10 bases spanning the gap. The CDR3 loop reads CSASNRDYEQYF. As DNA, the CDR3 is TGCAGTGCTAGTAACAGGGATTACGAGCAGTACTTC.

The rearrangement links TRBV3-1 (or the pseudogene TRBV3-2) to TRBJ1-1; the D is unclear. Germline CDR1 reads LGHDT; CDR2 reads YNNKEL (reference sequence). There are 14 residues in the CDR3. V shed 1 base and J shed 8 bases, with 14 bases lying between them. The CDR3 region has the DNA TGTGCCAGCAGCCAAGGAAACTCGGAGGCAGAAGCTTTCTTT. It yields the protein CASSQGNSEAEAFF.

The CDR3 loop is CASSSDRITGELFF. The CDR3 DNA follows: TGTGCCAGCAGCTCCGACAGAATCACCGGGGAGCTGTTTTTT. This rearrangement joins TRBV11-3 to TRBJ2-2; TRBD1 might be the D (5 bases). This CDR3 region has 14 residues. Trimming stripped 4 bases from V and 4 bases from J, with 10 bases between. Germline values: CDR1 SGHNT, CDR2 YENEEA.

This chain uses TRBV5-6 with TRBJ2-5; a possible D gene is TRBD1 (6 bases). The CDR3 covers 16 residues. The V gene's germline CDR1 is SGHDT and CDR2 YYEEEE. With 0 bases removed from V and 1 base from J, the gap between germline ends came to 13 bases. The CDR3 region is CASSLGVVGGQETQYF. DNA of the CDR3: TGTGCCAGCAGCTTGGGGGTTGTAGGGGGCCAAGAGACCCAGTACTTC.